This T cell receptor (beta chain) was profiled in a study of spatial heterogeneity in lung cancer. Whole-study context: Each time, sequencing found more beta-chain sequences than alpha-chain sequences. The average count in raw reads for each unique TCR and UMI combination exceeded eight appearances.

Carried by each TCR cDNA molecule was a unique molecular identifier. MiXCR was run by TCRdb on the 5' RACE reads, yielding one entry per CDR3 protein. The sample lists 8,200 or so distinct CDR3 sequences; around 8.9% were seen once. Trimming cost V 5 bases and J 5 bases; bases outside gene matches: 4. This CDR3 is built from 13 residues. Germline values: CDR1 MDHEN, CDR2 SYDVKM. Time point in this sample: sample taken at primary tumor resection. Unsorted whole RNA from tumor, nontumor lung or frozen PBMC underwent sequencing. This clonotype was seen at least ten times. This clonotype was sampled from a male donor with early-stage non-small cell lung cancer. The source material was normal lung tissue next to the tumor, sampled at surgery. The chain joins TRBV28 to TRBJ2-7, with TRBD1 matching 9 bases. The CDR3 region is CASSPRTGDEQYF. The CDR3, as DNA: TGTGCCAGCAGTCCAAGGACAGGGGACGAGCAGTACTTC.